These 20 T cell receptor beta chains were all obtained from the same sample, sequenced in a study of blood T cell repertoires in COVID-19. Sequenced by immunoSEQ multiplex PCR; TCRdb stores in-frame clones only, minus some. Altogether about 120,000 clones are present, around 85% being singletons, with the ten largest covering 3% to 5%. The material sequenced was peripheral blood. Receptor source: a man in his fifties or sixties with acute or convalescent COVID-19.

The V call is TRBV23-1, the J call TRBJ1-1, with D hard to call. TRBV23-1 is filed as an ORF, its function uncertain. Deletions cut 0 bases from V and 1 base from J, with 9 bases between. The CDR3 contains 15 residues. The CDR3 region has the DNA TGCGCCAGCAGTCAATCGGTACACCAGAACACTGAAGCTTTCTTT. Its translation: CASSQSVHQNTEAFF.

V gene TRBV5-6 combines with J gene TRBJ2-7; 8 bases map to TRBD1. The V and J ends lost 5 bases and 2 bases, in that order; junction bases with no gene match: 6. Germline-derived CDR1 and CDR2 are SGHDT and YYEEEE. This CDR3 spans 14 amino acids. CDR3 nucleotide sequence: TGTGCCAGCAGGGGTCAGGACAGGGCCTACGAGCAGTACTTC. Translation gives CASRGQDRAYEQYF.

The count of this clone is one. The chain recombines TRBV30 with TRBJ1-5, with no clear D. The CDR3 consists of 14 residues. Germline V gene lookup returns CDR1 GTSNPN and CDR2 SVGIG (reference sequence). V dropped 2 bases and J dropped 0 bases, with 8 bases sitting between them. The CDR3 sequence: CAWSHSNSNQPQHF. The CDR3 nucleotides read TGTGCCTGGAGTCACAGTAATAGCAATCAGCCCCAGCATTTT. The full variable domain, rest sourced from reference TRBV30 and TRBJ1-5, is SQTIHQWPATLVQPVGSPLSLECTVEGTSNPNLYWYRQAAGRGLQLLFYSVGIGQISSEVPQNLSASRPQDRQFILSSKKLLLSDSGFYLCAWSHSNSNQPQHFGDGTRLSIL.

The chain employs TRBV2 and TRBJ1-6; 7 bases are shared with TRBD1. This CDR3 comprises 14 residues. The V and J ends lost 8 bases and 9 bases, in that order; junction bases with no gene match: 10. The germline CDR1 and CDR2 sequences are SNHLY and FYNNEI. CDR3 DNA sequence: TGTGCCAGCTCAGGGGCGGACAGGAGTTCACCCCTCCACTTT. Protein: CASSGADRSSPLHF. Full variable domain (outside the CDR3, taken from reference TRBV2 and TRBJ1-6): EPEVTQTPSHQVTQMGQEVILRCVPISNHLYFYWYRQILGQKVEFLVSFYNNEISEKSEIFDDQFSVERPDGSNFTLKIRSTKLEDSAMYFCASSGADRSSPLHFGNGTRLTVT.

The chain uses TRBV5-6 and TRBJ2-2, with 12 bases identical to TRBD2. Germline CDR1 is SGHDT and CDR2 is YYEEEE. CDR3 length: 18 residues. The trim removed 3 bases at V and 0 bases at J, leaving 6 bases unmatched. For the CDR3, the DNA is TGTGCCAGCAGCTGGGGACTAGCGGGCAGTTCGAACACCGGGGAGCTGTTTTTT. Translating gives CASSWGLAGSSNTGELFF.

V gene TRBV9 combines with J gene TRBJ1-4; D possibly corresponds to TRBD1 (5 bases). V shed 0 bases and J shed 5 bases, with 11 bases lying between them. The CDR3 runs 15 residues. Per germline, CDR1 SGDLS and CDR2 YYNGEE. CDR3 protein: CASSVEVAGNEKLFF. CDR3 bases: TGTGCCAGCAGCGTAGAGGTTGCAGGGAATGAAAAACTGTTTTTT.

In its sample, this clone was seen many times. CDR3 nucleotide sequence: TGTGCCAGCAGCCGAGGGACTGATGGCTACACCTTC. It encodes CASSRGTDGYTF. The chain combines TRBV3-1 (or the pseudogene TRBV3-2) with TRBJ1-2, with D possibly being TRBD1 (5 bases). Trimming took 4 bases from V and 6 from J, leaving 9 bases between them. The V gene's germline CDR1 is LGHDT and CDR2 YNNKEL (reference sequence). This CDR3 spans 12 amino acids.

V is TRBV11-2 and J is TRBJ2-7; D unclear. The ends were cut back, 0 bases at V and 3 bases at J, with 6 bases in the middle. The CDR3 runs to 13 residues. Germline CDR1 is SGHAT and CDR2 is FQNNGV. The CDR3 loop is CASSLDRFYEQYF. The CDR3, as DNA: TGTGCCAGCAGCTTAGACAGGTTCTACGAGCAGTACTTC. The complete variable domain, with remaining parts taken from reference TRBV11-2 and TRBJ2-7, reads EAGVAQSPRYKIIEKRQSVAFWCNPISGHATLYWYQQILGQGPKLLIQFQNNGVVDDSQLPKDRFSAERLKGVDSTLKIQPAKLEDSAVYLCASSLDRFYEQYFGPGTRLTVT.

The chain uses TRBV9 and TRBJ1-4; D ambiguous. CDR1 is SGDLS and CDR2 is YYNGEE in the germline V gene. The germline V and J ends were trimmed by 0 bases and 6 bases, with 6 bases remaining between them. The CDR3 has 13 amino acids. CDR3 sequence (DNA): TGTGCCAGCAGCGTAGCCGGAGATGAAAAACTGTTTTTT. It translates to CASSVAGDEKLFF. Together with reference TRBV9 and TRBJ1-4, the CDR3 gives the full variable domain: DSGVTQTPKHLITATGQRVTLRCSPRSGDLSVYWYQQSLDQGLQFLIQYYNGEERAKGNILERFSAQQFPDLHSELNLSSLELGDSALYFCASSVAGDEKLFFGSGTQLSVL.

This rearrangement joins TRBV9 to TRBJ2-1; D is unresolved. CDR1 is SGDLS and CDR2 is YYNGEE in the germline V gene. The CDR3 is made up of 13 amino acids. V was clipped by 4 bases and J by 5 bases, with 10 bases between them. Here the CDR3 DNA reads TGTGCCAGCAGCTCAGGATCTAACAATGAGCAGTTCTTC. Translating it yields CASSSGSNNEQFF.

This sequence joins TRBV4-1 and TRBJ2-7, with TRBD2 matching over 8 bases. V was clipped by 3 bases and J by 0 bases; unmatched bases: 4. The CDR3 has 15 amino acids. Germline-derived CDR1 and CDR2 are MGHRA and YSYEKL. This CDR3 is CASSHPGGSSYEQYF. For the CDR3, the DNA is TGCGCCAGCAGCCACCCGGGAGGGAGCTCCTACGAGCAGTACTTC.

The chain carries TRBV19 and TRBJ1-4; no clear D gene. The CDR3 contains 13 residues. In germline, CDR1 is LNHDA, CDR2 SQIVND (reference sequence). Trimming stripped 6 bases from V and 4 bases from J, with 9 bases between. This CDR3 reads CASRGVSNEKLFF. As DNA, the CDR3 is TGTGCCAGTAGAGGAGTGAGTAATGAAAAACTGTTTTTT.

This clone has only one observation. The chain employs TRBV5-5 and TRBJ2-3; 12 nucleotides line up with TRBD2. V lost 4 bases, J lost 4 bases, and 4 bases stayed unmatched. The length of the CDR3 is 15 residues. Germline CDR1 SGHKS, CDR2 YYEKEE (reference sequence). The CDR3 reads CASSPSGRASDTQYF. The CDR3 DNA reads as TGTGCCAGCAGCCCTAGCGGGAGGGCCTCAGATACGCAGTATTTT.

V and J are TRBV2 and TRBJ1-5; D is perhaps TRBD1 (6 bases). V lost 2 bases, J lost 0 bases, and 20 bases lay in between. Germline lookup yields CDR1 SNHLY and CDR2 FYNNEI. The CDR3 has 19 residues. The CDR3, as DNA: TGTGCCAGCAGTGAACCCCTCAGAGGGGGGGTCTATAGCAATCAGCCCCAGCATTTT. It codes for CASSEPLRGGVYSNQPQHF.

The J gene is TRBJ1-4, the V gene TRBV24-1; 7 positions match TRBD1. This CDR3 region has 15 residues. From germline, CDR1 is KGHDR and CDR2 SFDVKD. Germline trimming cut 4 bases from V and 6 bases from J; bases unmatched to any gene: 7. Here the CDR3 reads CATSDHRGLDEKLFF. CDR3 in DNA: TGTGCCACCAGTGACCACAGGGGTTTGGATGAAAAACTGTTTTTT.

This clone was seen only once. The V call is TRBV7-8, the J call TRBJ2-1, with 10 bases identical to TRBD2. The CDR3 contains 15 residues. V lost 5 bases to trimming and J lost 7 bases; unmatched junction nucleotides: 8. Germline V gene lookup returns CDR1 SGHVS and CDR2 FQNEAQ. CDR3 residues: CASSRGLAGENEQFF. CDR3 in DNA: TGTGCCAGCAGCCGAGGGCTAGCGGGAGAGAATGAGCAGTTCTTC.

CDR3 sequence: CASSLEAGNTEAFF. In DNA form, the CDR3 reads TGTGCCAGCAGCTTGGAGGCGGGAAACACTGAAGCTTTCTTT. J is TRBJ1-1 and V is TRBV5-8, with D unclear. The CDR3 runs 14 residues. From germline, CDR1 is SGHTS and CDR2 YDEGEE. The germline V and J ends were trimmed by 0 bases and 2 bases, with 8 bases remaining between them. The variable domain in full, with the rest retrieved from reference TRBV5-8 and TRBJ1-1, is EAGVTQSPTHLIKTRGQQATLRCSPISGHTSVYWYQQALGLGLQFLLWYDEGEERNRGNFPPRFSGRQFPNYSSELNVNALELEDSALYLCASSLEAGNTEAFFGQGTRLTVV.

This chain joins TRBV7-2 and TRBJ1-2; TRBD1 agrees at 11 bases. In germline, CDR1 is SGHTA, CDR2 FQGNSA. V gave up 3 bases and J gave up 2 bases; unmatched junction bases: 2. The CDR3 covers 15 residues. CDR3 DNA sequence: TGTGCCAGCAGCTTCCGGGACAGGGGGAACTATGGCTACACCTTC. It is translated as CASSFRDRGNYGYTF.

The rearrangement links TRBV6-6 to TRBJ2-2; 12 nucleotides line up with TRBD1. The CDR3 contains 17 residues. J was trimmed by 6 bases and V by 5 bases; bases with no gene match: 10. The V gene's germline CDR1 is MNHNY and CDR2 SVGAGI (reference sequence). Here the CDR3 DNA reads TGTGCCAGCAGTCGCGGGACAGGGGGCGCCATTTCCGGGGAGCTGTTTTTT. Protein sequence: CASSRGTGGAISGELFF.

This clone was counted at least ten times. J is TRBJ1-5 and V is TRBV19, with 7 bases that match TRBD1. The germline gives CDR1 LNHDA, CDR2 SQIVND (reference sequence). Losses at the gene ends were 4 bases for V and 5 bases for J; bases not matched to a gene: 11. The CDR3 totals 16 residues. CDR3 protein: CASSRSSGQKDQPQHF. CDR3 nucleotide sequence: TGTGCCAGTAGTAGATCTTCGGGACAGAAAGATCAGCCCCAGCATTTT.